This T cell receptor beta chain emerged from a study of tumor and adjacent non-tumor tissue in lung cancer. With respect to this clonotype: Here the CDR3 omits its conserved ending phenylalanine or tryptophan, so a read error is the likely source.

Three rounds of nested PCR, following a modified ARM-PCR protocol, produced the TCRbeta library. MiXCR, run by TCRdb on the multiplex PCR reads, gives a single entry per CDR3 protein. Among 60,000 to 95,000 distinct CDR3 sequences listed, more than 60% were seen once. Germline assignment: CDR1 SGHAT and CDR2 FQNNGV. This CDR3 comprises 15 residues. This sample's RNA came from whole unsorted tissue. This sequence originates from a woman aged 45-60 years with non-small cell lung cancer. The gene calls are TRBV11-2 and TRBJ1-5, with D possibly being TRBD1 (6 bases). Specimen: lung tumor tissue. The CDR3 nucleotides are TGTACCAGCAGCTCGGAGGGGGTAAGCAATCAGCCCCAGCATCTT. It is translated as CTSSSEGVSNQPQHL.